Presented here are 28 T cell receptor beta chains from one specimen sequenced in a study of T cells in Graves' hyperthyroidism and ophthalmopathy. TCR beta CDR3 regions were amplified from RNA transcripts. TCR CDR3 underwent first-round RT-PCR with the HTBI primer set. TCRdb re-analysed the multiplex PCR reads in MiXCR, keeping a single row per CDR3 protein. The sample contains approximately 560,000 distinct CDR3 sequences, 15% to 17% of which appear only once. The sample consisted of blood. The receptors stem from a woman aged 25 to 39 with Graves' hyperthyroidism.

Many counts were recorded for this clonotype. This chain uses TRBV12-3 or TRBV12-4 with TRBJ1-5, with 9 bases aligning to TRBD1. The CDR3 contains 16 residues. V lost 5 bases, J lost 4 bases, and 9 bases stayed unmatched. This chain's CDR3 is CASSRTGDRVNQPQHF. CDR3 coding DNA: TGTGCCAGCAGTCGAACGGGGGACAGGGTTAATCAGCCCCAGCATTTT.

This clonotype has at least ten counts. The chain uses TRBV6-1 and TRBJ2-1, with 14 bases matching TRBD2. Per germline, CDR1 MNHNS and CDR2 SASEGT. The CDR3 consists of 15 residues. Germline trimming cut 8 bases from V and 6 bases from J; bases unmatched to any gene: 6. CDR3 nucleotides: TGTGCCAGCGCGGGACTAGCGGGAGTACGCAATGAGCAGTTCTTC. Amino acids: CASAGLAGVRNEQFF.

The chain recombines TRBV30 with TRBJ2-2; 12 bases align to TRBD2. Trimming removed 2 bases from V and 8 bases from J; junction bases left unmatched: 12. From germline, CDR1 is GTSNPN and CDR2 SVGIG (reference sequence). This CDR3 has 17 amino acids. The chain's CDR3 is CAWSPWASGRAGGELFF. For the CDR3, the DNA is TGTGCCTGGAGTCCGTGGGCTAGCGGGAGGGCCGGGGGGGAGCTGTTTTTT.

This clonotype was counted ten times or more. The chain carries TRBV2 and TRBJ2-2; possibly TRBD2 for D (6 bases). Trimming took off 7 bases at V and 1 base at J, with 16 bases between the two ends. Germline loops: CDR1 SNHLY, CDR2 FYNNEI. The CDR3 is 16 amino acids. CDR3 protein: CASKKRGTVNTGELFF. CDR3 coding DNA: TGTGCCAGCAAGAAACGGGGGACGGTGAACACCGGGGAGCTGTTTTTT. The full variable domain, its missing parts supplied by reference TRBV2 and TRBJ2-2, is EPEVTQTPSHQVTQMGQEVILRCVPISNHLYFYWYRQILGQKVEFLVSFYNNEISEKSEIFDDQFSVERPDGSNFTLKIRSTKLEDSAMYFCASKKRGTVNTGELFFGEGSRLTVL.

This clonotype occurred many times. This sequence joins TRBV10-3 and TRBJ2-1; 11 positions agree with TRBD1. The CDR3 length is 12 residues. CDR1 is ENHRY and CDR2 is SYGVKD in the germline V gene. V gave up 8 bases and J gave up 7 bases; unmatched junction bases: 1. CDR3: CAIGDRGNEQFF. In DNA form, the CDR3 reads TGTGCCATCGGGGACAGGGGGAATGAGCAGTTCTTC.

At least ten counts were recorded for this clonotype. The CDR3 DNA is TGTGCCAGCCGCCAGGCAGGACCTGACAATGAGCAGTTCTTC. Translating gives CASRQAGPDNEQFF. The rearrangement links TRBV11-2 to TRBJ2-1; no clear D gene. The V gene's germline CDR1 is SGHAT and CDR2 FQNNGV. The CDR3 length is 14 residues. Trimming stripped 8 bases from V and 5 bases from J, with 16 bases between.

The table lists this clonotype with many counts. The chain employs TRBV20-1 and TRBJ2-2; weak D call: TRBD1 (6 bases). Trimming cost V 3 bases and J 1 base, with 9 bases left between them. Germline CDR1 reads DFQATT; CDR2 reads SNEGSKA (reference sequence). This CDR3 contains 14 residues. The CDR3 here is CSASGQKNTGELFF. DNA of the CDR3: TGCAGTGCTAGTGGACAGAAGAACACCGGGGAGCTGTTTTTT.

The gene calls are TRBV20-1 and TRBJ2-7, with 8 bases lining up with TRBD1. Germline CDR1 is DFQATT and CDR2 is SNEGSKA (reference sequence). Trimming cost V 0 bases and J 6 bases; bases outside gene matches: 7. This CDR3 spans 14 amino acids. CDR3 sequence (DNA): TGCAGTGCTAGAGATAGCCAGGGGGCGGGCGAGCAGTACTTC. Translated: CSARDSQGAGEQYF.

This clonotype has ten or more counts. This chain uses TRBV5-1 with TRBJ2-7; tentatively, D is TRBD1 (6 bases). The CDR3 totals 15 residues. CDR1 SGHRS and CDR2 YFSETQ come from the germline V gene. Between the trimmed V and J ends, which lost 3 bases and 3 bases, there was a span of 16 bases. CDR3 amino acids: CASSSHRALHYEQYF. CDR3 DNA sequence: TGCGCCAGCAGCTCCCACAGGGCCCTGCACTACGAGCAGTACTTC.

The chain uses TRBV20-1 and TRBJ2-7; TRBD2 might be the D (6 bases). Trimming took 6 bases from V and 0 from J, leaving 24 bases between them. This CDR3 spans 17 amino acids. The germline V gene encodes CDR1 DFQATT and CDR2 SNEGSKA (reference sequence). The CDR3 here is CSAPPRAGRWSSYEQYF. CDR3 DNA sequence: TGCAGTGCCCCCCCCCGGGCGGGGAGATGGAGCTCCTACGAGCAGTACTTC.

A note on this clonotype: This may be a read error: a much more frequent sequence differs by one nucleotide. The chain carries TRBV20-1 and TRBJ1-2; TRBD1 agrees at 9 bases. The junction had 4 bases not matched to a gene; V was cut back by 5 bases and J by 3 bases. CDR1 and CDR2 from the germline V gene are DFQATT and SNEGSKA (reference sequence). The CDR3 length is 13 residues. CDR3 bases: TGCAGTGCTGGCCGGGACAGGGACTATGGCTACACCTTC. Protein: CSAGRDRDYGYTF.

This clonotype was counted only a few times. The rearrangement uses TRBV20-1 and TRBJ2-7; D possibly corresponds to TRBD1 (7 bases). CDR1 is DFQATT, CDR2 SNEGSKA, per germline (reference sequence). The V gene lost 2 bases and the J gene lost 0 bases, with 14 bases spanning the gap. This CDR3 spans 15 amino acids. The CDR3 loop reads CSARRRGLSSYEQYF. As DNA, the CDR3 is TGCAGTGCTAGACGGAGGGGGCTAAGCTCCTACGAGCAGTACTTC.

V and J are TRBV19 and TRBJ2-1; the match to TRBD2 covers 9 bases. Germline CDR1 reads LNHDA; CDR2 reads SQIVND (reference sequence). This CDR3 has 13 residues. The V gene end was trimmed by 3 bases and the J gene end by 15 bases; junction bases not matched to a gene: 9. The CDR3 region is CASSMGGSGRRFF. The CDR3 DNA sequence: TGTGCCAGTAGTATGGGGGGTAGCGGGAGACGGTTCTTC.

This clonotype has ten or more counts. The rearrangement uses TRBV29-1 and TRBJ1-1; D ambiguous. CDR3 length: 13 residues. Germline V lookup: CDR1 SQVTM, CDR2 ANQGSEA. Between the trimmed V and J ends, which lost 2 bases and 0 bases, there was a span of 7 bases. The CDR3 region is CSVERVLNTEAFF. CDR3 nucleotides: TGCAGCGTTGAACGAGTCCTGAACACTGAAGCTTTCTTT.

This clonotype was recorded once. The chain couples TRBV7-6 to TRBJ2-7, with 8 bases that match TRBD2. V lost 1 base, J lost 3 bases, and 20 bases stayed unmatched. The CDR3 covers 20 residues. Per germline, CDR1 SGHVS and CDR2 FNYEAQ. In DNA form, the CDR3 reads TGTGCCAGCAGCTTAGTCAGCCAAGAGTTGGCGGGAGGCCATAACTACGAGCAGTACTTC. Residues: CASSLVSQELAGGHNYEQYF. Using reference TRBV7-6 and TRBJ2-7 for the parts outside the CDR3, the full variable domain is GAGVSQSPRYKVTKRGQDVALRCDPISGHVSLYWYRQALGQGPEFLTYFNYEAQQDKSGLPNDRFSAERPEGSISTLTIQRTEQRDSAMYRCASSLVSQELAGGHNYEQYFGPGTRLTVT.

This clonotype was seen only a few times. CDR3 in amino acids: CSVGGTGNYEQYF. CDR3 nucleotides: TGCAGCGTTGGAGGGACAGGGAACTACGAGCAGTACTTC. This rearrangement joins TRBV29-1 to TRBJ2-7; 9 bases align to TRBD1. From germline, CDR1 is SQVTM and CDR2 ANQGSEA. Unmatched junction bases numbered 4, after V lost 4 bases and J lost 3 bases. CDR3 length equals 13 residues.

This chain connects TRBV5-1 to TRBJ2-2; D gene unclear. CDR1 and CDR2 (germline): SGHRS, YFSETQ. The CDR3 contains 11 residues. Trimming cost V 7 bases and J 3 bases, with 4 bases left between them. The CDR3 region is CASHYTGELFF. In DNA, the CDR3 is TGCGCCAGCCACTACACCGGGGAGCTGTTTTTT.

Ten or more counts support this clonotype. V gene TRBV20-1 combines with J gene TRBJ1-5; TRBD1 might be the D (6 bases). V lost 5 bases, J lost 0 bases, and 17 bases lay in between. This CDR3 spans 16 amino acids. Germline V gives CDR1 DFQATT, CDR2 SNEGSKA (reference sequence). The CDR3 DNA reads as TGCAGTGCTTCACCTCGGGGGCGAGGTAGCAATCAGCCCCAGCATTTT. It specifies CSASPRGRGSNQPQHF.

V and J are TRBV20-1 and TRBJ1-6; 8 nucleotides line up with TRBD1. Germline CDR1 is DFQATT and CDR2 is SNEGSKA (reference sequence). The junction had 5 bases not matched to a gene; V was cut back by 5 bases and J by 8 bases. This CDR3 region has 13 residues. Here the CDR3 reads CSADRGQDSPLHF. Written as DNA, the CDR3 is TGCAGTGCTGACAGGGGCCAGGATTCACCCCTCCACTTT.

This clonotype was counted ten times or more. The J gene is TRBJ2-3, the V gene TRBV12-3 or TRBV12-4; D is ambiguous. Between the trimmed V and J ends, which lost 6 bases and 0 bases, there was a span of 13 bases. The CDR3 is made up of 15 amino acids. CDR3 sequence: CASSPLEPSTDTQYF. In nucleotides, the CDR3 is TGTGCCAGCAGCCCTTTGGAGCCTAGCACAGATACGCAGTATTTT.

V usage is TRBV10-1 and J usage is TRBJ1-2, with D uncertain. Looked up from germline, CDR1 is WNHNN and CDR2 is SYGVQD (reference sequence). CDR3 length equals 15 residues. The ends were cut back, 0 bases at V and 7 bases at J, with 15 bases in the middle. The CDR3 spells CASSESSRDRGGYTF. The CDR3 region has the DNA TGCGCCAGCAGTGAGTCGTCGAGGGATCGCGGTGGCTACACCTTC.

Ten or more counts support this clonotype. The gene calls are TRBV14 and TRBJ2-7; possible D gene TRBD2, 7 bases. This CDR3 comprises 17 residues. V shed 0 bases and J shed 1 base, with 16 bases lying between them. Per germline, CDR1 SGHDN and CDR2 FVKESK. Here the CDR3 reads CASSQDLGGRGSYEQYF. CDR3 sequence (DNA): TGTGCCAGCAGCCAAGATCTCGGGGGGCGCGGGTCCTACGAGCAGTACTTC.

This clonotype was seen at least ten times. The rearrangement uses TRBV28 and TRBJ1-5; D is undetermined. Per the germline V gene, CDR1 is MDHEN and CDR2 is SYDVKM. Trimming took off 2 bases at V and 7 bases at J, with 12 bases between the two ends. This CDR3 is 14 amino acids long. As DNA, the CDR3 is TGTGCCAGCAGTTTAATTACGATGGAACAGCCCCAGCATTTT. Translating it yields CASSLITMEQPQHF.

The rearrangement links TRBV25-1 to TRBJ2-7, with TRBD2 as a possible D gene (6 bases). The V gene lost 5 bases and the J gene lost 2 bases, with 13 bases spanning the gap. In germline, CDR1 is MGHDK, CDR2 SYGVNS. This CDR3 region has 14 residues. The CDR3 loop reads CASSSSSDPYEQYF. The CDR3 DNA reads TGTGCCAGCAGTAGCTCTAGCGATCCCTACGAGCAGTACTTC.

This clonotype was seen a handful of times. This chain joins TRBV29-1 and TRBJ2-1; TRBD2 matches 10 bases. Germline V gene data show CDR1 as SQVTM and CDR2 as ANQGSEA. With 7 bases clipped from V and 7 bases from J, the junction kept 16 bases outside the gene matches. The CDR3 consists of 16 residues. DNA for the CDR3: TGCAGCGCCGTGAAGGGTTCGTCTAGCGGGAGTAATGAGCAGTTCTTC. Translation: CSAVKGSSSGSNEQFF.

V gene TRBV25-1 combines with J gene TRBJ2-7, with a weak D call TRBD1 (5 bases). Germline V gene lookup returns CDR1 MGHDK and CDR2 SYGVNS. V was shortened by 5 bases and J by 6 bases, with 11 bases between the two germline ends. The CDR3 totals 12 residues. In DNA, the CDR3 is TGTGCCAGCAGTTCGAACAGGCGCGAGCAGTACTTC. Translated: CASSSNRREQYF.

The CDR3 region is CASRLTSGSNTGELFF. In DNA, the CDR3 is TGTGCCAGCAGACTTACTAGCGGGAGTAACACCGGGGAGCTGTTTTTT. The chain links TRBV7-2 to TRBJ2-2, with TRBD2 identical over 11 bases. Trimming took 6 bases from V and 2 from J; bases not matched to a gene: 5. Germline V gene lookup returns CDR1 SGHTA and CDR2 FQGNSA. The CDR3 has 16 amino acids. Together with reference TRBV7-2 and TRBJ2-2, the CDR3 gives the full variable domain: GAGVSQSPSNKVTEKGKDVELRCDPISGHTALYWYRQSLGQGLEFLIYFQGNSAPDKSGLPSDRFSAERTGGSVSTLTIQRTQQEDSAVYLCASRLTSGSNTGELFFGEGSRLTVL.

This clonotype was counted many times. The genes are TRBV5-1 and TRBJ2-7; 8 positions agree with TRBD2. This CDR3 region has 16 residues. Germline V lookup: CDR1 SGHRS, CDR2 YFSETQ. Losses at the gene ends were 0 bases for V and 2 bases for J; bases not matched to a gene: 7. In nucleotides, the CDR3 is TGCGCCAGCAGCTTGGAGCGGGGGATAGGAACCTACGAGCAGTACTTC. Translation: CASSLERGIGTYEQYF.